The 25 T cell receptor beta chains below all came from one sample that was sequenced in a study of cytomegalovirus exposure and HLA in healthy donors. 13 Jbeta primers and 60 Vbeta primers were used for the PCR. The protocol was immunoSEQ multiplex PCR, while the TCRdb copy is restricted to in-frame clones and leaves out a portion. This sample has tens of thousands of clones, with approximately 84% found just once. Source material: PBMCs. The receptors originated from a woman aged 50 to 65 in good health and CMV-seronegative.

The chain combines TRBV6-6 with TRBJ2-3; 10 bases line up with TRBD1. Per the germline V gene, CDR1 is MNHNY and CDR2 is SVGAGI (reference sequence). The CDR3 consists of 15 residues. The ends lost 6 bases at V and 4 bases at J; junction bases unmatched: 7. CDR3 nucleotides: TGTGCCAGCAGCTACGGGACAGGGGTTCCAGATACGCAGTATTTT. Translation gives CASSYGTGVPDTQYF.

This chain links TRBV7-8 with TRBJ2-2; TRBD2 is a possible D gene (5 bases). V lost 2 bases and J lost 1, with 11 bases in between. The CDR3 runs to 16 residues. The germline V gene has CDR1 SGHVS and CDR2 FQNEAQ. The CDR3 protein is CASSLITGRNTGELFF. In nucleotides, the CDR3 is TGTGCCAGCAGCTTAATAACGGGGAGGAACACCGGGGAGCTGTTTTTT.

This rearrangement joins TRBV5-6 to TRBJ1-2; TRBD1 matches 8 bases. The trim removed 4 bases at V and 2 bases at J, leaving 10 bases unmatched. There are 16 residues in the CDR3. Germline lookup yields CDR1 SGHDT and CDR2 YYEEEE. The CDR3 sequence is CASSPGQAPFNYGYTF. Written as DNA, the CDR3 is TGTGCCAGCAGCCCGGGACAGGCCCCTTTCAACTATGGCTACACCTTC.

The V call is TRBV5-1, the J call TRBJ1-2, with D possibly matching TRBD1 (6 bases). V lost 4 bases and J 4 bases, leaving 17 bases between the germline ends. This CDR3 contains 15 residues. Germline assignment: CDR1 SGHRS and CDR2 YFSETQ. For the CDR3, the DNA is TGCGCCAGCAGCCCCTCCGGGACAATCGGCTATGGCTACACCTTC. It is translated as CASSPSGTIGYGYTF.

This clone was seen only a few times. The chain has TRBV7-9 and TRBJ2-2, with TRBD1 matching 8 bases. The germline CDR1 and CDR2 sequences are SEHNR and FQNEAQ (reference sequence). The CDR3 length is 16 residues. J was trimmed by 5 bases and V by 3 bases; bases with no gene match: 8. The CDR3 coding sequence is TGTGCCAGCAGCTTCAGGACAGGGCATGGGACCGGGGAGCTGTTTTTT. As protein: CASSFRTGHGTGELFF.

About this clone: An end of the junction does not agree with germline; a read error may underlie this. This sequence joins TRBV5-1 and TRBJ1-5; unclear D gene. Germline-derived CDR1 and CDR2 are SGHRS and YFSETQ. The CDR3 is 14 amino acids. The CDR3 here is CASSLDPSNQRQHF. The CDR3 DNA follows: TGCGCCAGCTCGCTCGACCCTAGCAATCAGCGCCAGCATTTT.

V is TRBV4-2 and J is TRBJ2-1, with 9 bases lining up with TRBD1. The CDR3 contains 16 residues. J was trimmed by 6 bases and V by 4 bases; bases with no gene match: 10. The V gene's germline CDR1 is LGHNA and CDR2 YNFKEQ. The CDR3 spells CASSPPGTGTPNEQFF. CDR3 in DNA: TGTGCCAGCAGCCCCCCCGGGACAGGGACCCCCAATGAGCAGTTCTTC.

This rearrangement joins TRBV14 to TRBJ2-1; D gene ambiguous. V lost 1 base and J 6 bases, leaving 4 bases between the germline ends. The CDR3 is 12 residues long. CDR1 SGHDN and CDR2 FVKESK come from the germline V gene. As DNA, the CDR3 is TGTGCCAGCAGCCAAGCTCGCAATGAGCAGTTCTTC. Its translation is CASSQARNEQFF. Complete variable domain (other parts from reference TRBV14 and TRBJ2-1): EAGVTQFPSHSVIEKGQTVTLRCDPISGHDNLYWYRRVMGKEIKFLLHFVKESKQDESGMPNNRFLAERTGGTYSTLKVQPAELEDSGVYFCASSQARNEQFFGPGTRLTVL.

The genes are TRBV28 and TRBJ2-7; 7 bases line up with TRBD2. With 1 base clipped from V and 0 bases from J, the junction kept 6 bases outside the gene matches. The CDR3 runs 16 residues. Germline CDR1 and CDR2: MDHEN and SYDVKM. The CDR3 DNA reads TGTGCCAGCAGTTTATTCCTCCCTAGCGGCTCCTACGAGCAGTACTTC. Encoded protein: CASSLFLPSGSYEQYF. Variable domain in full (rest from reference TRBV28 and TRBJ2-7): DVKVTQSSRYLVKRTGEKVFLECVQDMDHENMFWYRQDPGLGLRLIYFSYDVKMKEKGDIPEGYSVSREKKERFSLILESASTNQTSMYLCASSLFLPSGSYEQYFGPGTRLTVT.

CDR3 nucleotides: TGCGCCAGCAGTCGGTCAACTAATGAAAAACTGTTTTTT. It translates to CASSRSTNEKLFF. The chain couples TRBV4-1 to TRBJ1-4; no clear D gene. The CDR3 consists of 13 residues. V was trimmed by 6 bases and J by 0 bases, leaving 5 bases between them. CDR1 MGHRA and CDR2 YSYEKL come from the germline V gene.

This clone was seen only once. The J gene is TRBJ2-1, the V gene TRBV5-1; TRBD2 matches at 8 bases. This CDR3 is built from 15 residues. After removal of 2 bases from V and 2 bases from J, the junction contained 3 bases not matched to a gene. Germline CDR1 SGHRS, CDR2 YFSETQ. CDR3 in DNA: TGCGCCAGCAGCTTCGGCGGGAGGACCTACAATGAGCAGTTCTTC. Protein product: CASSFGGRTYNEQFF.

This chain links TRBV13 with TRBJ1-1; D may be TRBD1 (6 bases). V was clipped by 5 bases and J by 10 bases, with 17 bases between them. The CDR3 is made up of 13 amino acids. Germline lookup yields CDR1 PRHDT and CDR2 FYEKMQ (reference sequence). The CDR3 DNA is TGTGCCAGCAGCCGCCAACAGGGTCTTACAGCTTTCTTT. This codes for CASSRQQGLTAFF.

The genes are TRBV6-6 and TRBJ2-1, with D maybe TRBD2 (6 bases). Trimming took 10 bases from V and 7 from J, leaving 20 bases between them. The V gene's germline CDR1 is MNHNY and CDR2 SVGAGI (reference sequence). The CDR3 extends over 14 amino acids. CDR3 amino acids: CAISREREGNEQFF. The DNA for the CDR3 is TGTGCCATATCCCGGGAGCGTGAGGGAAATGAGCAGTTCTTC.

The chain uses TRBV11-2 and TRBJ2-5; D call uncertain. The ends were cut back, 2 bases at V and 5 bases at J, with 9 bases in the middle. This CDR3 region has 13 residues. Germline V gene sequence: CDR1 SGHAT, CDR2 FQNNGV. The CDR3 here is CASSLSSVETQYF. CDR3 DNA: TGTGCCAGCAGCTTATCGTCAGTCGAGACCCAGTACTTC.

This clone was detected only a few times. The chain carries TRBV7-9 and TRBJ2-3, with 7 bases lining up with TRBD2. The CDR3 is 15 amino acids. The V segment lost 5 bases and the J segment 3 bases; nucleotides outside the gene matches: 8. Germline V gene sequence: CDR1 SEHNR, CDR2 FQNEAQ (reference sequence). This chain's CDR3 is CASSRDYTRTDTQYF. Here the CDR3 DNA reads TGTGCCAGCAGCCGGGACTACACTCGTACAGATACGCAGTATTTT.

This chain links TRBV20-1 with TRBJ1-1; D gene ambiguous. The CDR3 spans 8 residues. V was clipped by 8 bases and J by 10 bases, with 8 bases between them. Germline V gene sequence: CDR1 DFQATT, CDR2 SNEGSKA (reference sequence). The CDR3 loop is CSSAGAFF. The CDR3 DNA reads TGCAGTTCAGCGGGAGCTTTCTTT.

The chain carries TRBV28 and TRBJ1-5; the D gene is possibly TRBD1 (6 bases). The CDR3 is 14 residues long. V dropped 10 bases and J dropped 1 base, with 14 bases sitting between them. From germline, CDR1 is MDHEN and CDR2 SYDVKM. The CDR3 DNA sequence: TGTGCCACCATCGACAGGAGAAGCAATCAGCCCCAGCATTTT. It specifies CATIDRRSNQPQHF.

J is TRBJ2-7 and V is TRBV27, with TRBD2 matching 8 bases. The germline V gene encodes CDR1 MNHEY and CDR2 SMNVEV (reference sequence). V lost 6 bases to trimming and J lost 9 bases; unmatched junction nucleotides: 16. This CDR3 is built from 15 residues. The CDR3 DNA is TGTGCCAGCAGCTCTACCGGGACTAGTCTCACTCGGCAGTACTTC. This translates into CASSSTGTSLTRQYF.

This clone was seen only once. The V and J genes are TRBV18 and TRBJ1-1; possibly TRBD1 for D (5 bases). The CDR3 totals 17 residues. Germline V gives CDR1 KGHSH, CDR2 LQKENI. Trimming removed 3 bases from V and 5 bases from J, with 22 bases in between. CDR3 DNA sequence: TGTGCCAGCTCACCGACAGCCCCAACTCGGGTGGGAACTGAAGCTTTCTTT. Translating it yields CASSPTAPTRVGTEAFF.

V gene TRBV28 combines with J gene TRBJ2-1; D is ambiguous. CDR3 length equals 14 residues. Trimming shortened V by 5 bases and J by 2 bases, and 10 bases separated the two germline ends. Germline V CDR1 and CDR2: MDHEN, SYDVKM. The CDR3 bases are TGTGCCAGCAGTCAGTTTGACACCTACAATGAGCAGTTCTTC. Encoded protein: CASSQFDTYNEQFF.

J is TRBJ2-3 and V is TRBV21-1; the D segment call TRBD1 is taken from the table without a DNA check. TRBV21-1 is noted as a pseudogene. The CDR3 runs 16 residues. The CDR3 spells CASGITRGLPTDTQYF. CDR3 nucleotides: TGTGCCAGCGGAATTACCAGGGGTCTGCCCACAGATACGCAGTATTTT.

The chain employs TRBV19 and TRBJ1-5; possibly TRBD1 for D (6 bases). This CDR3 is built from 16 residues. V dropped 5 bases and J dropped 5 bases, with 19 bases sitting between them. Germline loops: CDR1 LNHDA, CDR2 SQIVND (reference sequence). The CDR3 protein is CASSVQHYREYQPQHF. CDR3 nucleotide sequence: TGTGCCAGTAGTGTCCAACACTACAGGGAATATCAGCCCCAGCATTTT.

This sequence joins TRBV28 and TRBJ2-1, with D perhaps matching TRBD2 (6 bases). The CDR3 has 17 amino acids. The ends were cut back, 5 bases at V and 4 bases at J, with 21 bases in the middle. Germline V gives CDR1 MDHEN, CDR2 SYDVKM. In DNA form, the CDR3 reads TGTGCCAGCAGTCCCCGGGGGAGTTTTTATTCATACAATGAGCAGTTCTTC. Its translation is CASSPRGSFYSYNEQFF.

In its sample, this clone was seen a few times. This chain uses TRBV7-8 with TRBJ2-1; 11 bases fit TRBD2. This CDR3 contains 16 residues. After removal of 5 bases from V and 5 bases from J, the junction contained 8 bases not matched to a gene. The germline CDR1 and CDR2 sequences are SGHVS and FQNEAQ. The DNA of the CDR3 is TGTGCCAGCAGCGTCACCGGGACTAGCGGTAACAATGAGCAGTTCTTC. Protein: CASSVTGTSGNNEQFF.

The V and J genes are TRBV4-1 and TRBJ1-1, with D perhaps matching TRBD1 (5 bases). V lost 5 bases to trimming and J lost 1 base, with 11 bases between them. CDR1 and CDR2 (germline): MGHRA, YSYEKL. The CDR3 totals 14 residues. CDR3 DNA: TGCGCCAGCAGCGCAAGAGGACAGAACACTGAAGCTTTCTTT. Translation: CASSARGQNTEAFF.